What follows are 24 T cell receptor beta chains derived from one specimen sequenced in a study of patients and donors after allogeneic stem cell transplantation. TCRdb itself ran the RT-PCR reads through MiXCR, one entry per CDR3 protein. The sample lists about a million distinct CDR3 sequences, roughly 18% occurring once. What was sequenced was blood, either unsorted or a sorted T cell fraction (not recorded which). Receptors originate from a human donor who was either an allogeneic HSCT recipient or a stem cell or donor lymphocyte infusion donor (not recorded which). It is not recorded whose cells these are; they may come from a transplant donor.

The V call is TRBV5-4, the J call TRBJ2-2; tentatively, D is TRBD1 or TRBD2 (5 bases each). The V and J ends lost 0 bases and 4 bases respectively, with 10 bases between them. Germline-derived CDR1 and CDR2 are SGHNT and YYREEE (reference sequence). This CDR3 spans 15 amino acids. CDR3 in amino acids: CASSLVFGGTGELFF. CDR3 nucleotide sequence: TGTGCCAGCAGCTTGGTCTTTGGGGGCACCGGGGAGCTGTTTTTT. Full variable domain (rest looked up from reference TRBV5-4 and TRBJ2-2): ETGVTQSPTHLIKTRGQQVTLRCSSQSGHNTVSWYQQALGQGPQFIFQYYREEENGRGNFPPRFSGLQFPNYSSELNVNALELDDSALYLCASSLVFGGTGELFFGEGSRLTVL.

This clonotype showed up many times. The chain carries TRBV29-1 and TRBJ2-5, with TRBD2 identical over 9 bases. Germline V lookup: CDR1 SQVTM, CDR2 ANQGSEA. J was trimmed by 3 bases and V by 3 bases; bases with no gene match: 5. CDR3 length: 14 residues. The CDR3 is CSVDGGLAEETQYF. The CDR3 region has the DNA TGCAGCGTTGATGGGGGACTAGCTGAAGAGACCCAGTACTTC. The complete variable domain, with remaining parts taken from reference TRBV29-1 and TRBJ2-5, reads SAVISQKPSRDICQRGTSLTIQCQVDSQVTMMFWYRQQPGQSLTLIATANQGSEATYESGFVIDKFPISRPNLTFSTLTVSNMSPEDSSIYLCSVDGGLAEETQYFGPGTRLLVL.

J is TRBJ1-3 and V is TRBV10-3; no reliable D call. Germline CDR1 ENHRY, CDR2 SYGVKD. The V end lost 6 bases, the J end lost 4 bases, and 19 bases lay between the germline ends. The CDR3 is 16 amino acids. CDR3 DNA sequence: TGTGCCATCAGATTAGGAGGAAAGCCAGGAGGAAACACCATATATTTT. This sequence encodes CAIRLGGKPGGNTIYF.

The chain links TRBV5-1 to TRBJ2-7; D may correspond to TRBD1 or TRBD2 (5 bases each). Germline assignment: CDR1 SGHRS and CDR2 YFSETQ. The germline V and J ends were trimmed by 5 bases and 2 bases, with 14 bases remaining between them. The CDR3 length is 14 residues. CDR3 in amino acids: CASRVGDGTYEQYF. CDR3 bases: TGCGCCAGCAGAGTGGGGGACGGGACCTACGAGCAGTACTTC.

This clonotype was detected only a few times. CDR3 DNA: TGTGCCAGCAGCGCCCGACTAGCCGGGGGCAGAGATACGCAGTATTTT. Protein: CASSARLAGGRDTQYF. V and J are TRBV7-2 and TRBJ2-3, with a possible D match to TRBD2 (7 bases). Trimming took off 5 bases at V and 5 bases at J, with 20 bases between the two ends. Germline V gene data show CDR1 as SGHTA and CDR2 as FQGNSA. The CDR3 contains 16 residues.

This chain uses TRBV12-3 or TRBV12-4 with TRBJ2-2; 11 bases agree with TRBD2. J gave up 4 bases and V 4 bases, and 8 bases lay outside the gene matches. The CDR3 has 17 residues. The CDR3 DNA follows: TGTGCCAGCAGTTCTGTAGCGGGGGGGCCAGTCACCGGGGAGCTGTTTTTT. It codes for CASSSVAGGPVTGELFF.

This clonotype has ten or more counts. The junction differs from germline at one of its ends, possibly a read error. J is TRBJ2-3 and V is TRBV6-5; no definite D call. Germline V gene lookup returns CDR1 MNHEY and CDR2 SVGAGI. The CDR3 loop spans 11 amino acids. Here the CDR3 reads CASSYLDTQYF. The CDR3 DNA reads TGTGCCAGCAGCTACTTGGATACGCAGTATTTT.

The genes are TRBV7-2 and TRBJ1-5; perhaps TRBD1 as D (6 bases). The germline V gene encodes CDR1 SGHTA and CDR2 FQGNSA. V dropped 4 bases and J dropped 2 bases, with 15 bases sitting between them. The CDR3 consists of 16 residues. For the CDR3, the DNA is TGTGCCAGCAGCTACGGACGGGCAGGGGGCAATCAGCCCCAGCATTTT. It encodes CASSYGRAGGNQPQHF.

The V and J genes are TRBV12-3 or TRBV12-4 and TRBJ1-1, with D unclear. Trimming pared 7 bases from V and 5 bases from J, leaving 11 bases between. There are 12 residues in the CDR3. CDR3 nucleotide sequence: TGTGCCAGCACACTAGGATGGACTGAAGCTTTCTTT. It yields the protein CASTLGWTEAFF.

This clonotype was detected only a few times. This rearrangement joins TRBV20-1 to TRBJ2-3; D possibly corresponds to TRBD2 (6 bases). The CDR3 loop spans 13 amino acids. Germline loops: CDR1 DFQATT, CDR2 SNEGSKA (reference sequence). V gave up 7 bases and J gave up 2 bases, with 13 bases separating them. The CDR3 loop is CSGCGGDTDTQYF. DNA of the CDR3: TGCAGTGGTTGTGGCGGGGACACAGATACGCAGTATTTT.

The V and J genes are TRBV30 and TRBJ2-1; either TRBD1 or TRBD2 may fit D (5 bases each). Germline CDR1 and CDR2: GTSNPN and SVGIG (reference sequence). The CDR3 is 13 amino acids. Trimming cost V 3 bases and J 5 bases, with 11 bases left between them. In DNA, the CDR3 is TGTGCCTGGAGCGGGACGGCCGACAATGAGCAGTTCTTC. Its protein is CAWSGTADNEQFF.

In its sample, this clonotype was seen a few times. This chain uses TRBV14 with TRBJ1-2; 7 bases agree with TRBD1. The V gene end was trimmed by 2 bases and the J gene end by 4 bases; junction bases not matched to a gene: 7. Germline V CDR1 and CDR2: SGHDN, FVKESK. The CDR3 spans 15 residues. CDR3 nucleotide sequence: TGTGCCAGCAGCCAAACAGGGGTATGGAGCTATGGCTACACCTTC. The encoded protein is CASSQTGVWSYGYTF.

The chain joins TRBV6-2 or TRBV6-3 to TRBJ2-7; no firm D call. The CDR3 runs to 15 residues. Germline CDR1 is MNHEY and CDR2 is SVGEGT. V was shortened by 3 bases and J by 0 bases, with 12 bases between the two germline ends. DNA of the CDR3: TGTGCCAGCAGTTATAAGCGACCGACCTCCTACGAGCAGTACTTC. As protein: CASSYKRPTSYEQYF.

This chain links TRBV20-1 with TRBJ2-7; 10 nucleotides line up with TRBD2. V was pared by 0 bases and J by 7 bases, with 12 bases of the junction left unmatched. This CDR3 has 16 amino acids. Per germline, CDR1 DFQATT and CDR2 SNEGSKA (reference sequence). CDR3 bases: TGCAGTGCTAGAGATAGTCAGCGGGAGGGAGAATATGAGCAGTACTTC. Translation gives CSARDSQREGEYEQYF.

The V and J genes are TRBV6-5 and TRBJ1-4, with no clear D. Per the germline V gene, CDR1 is MNHEY and CDR2 is SVGAGI. Trimming shortened V by 0 bases and J by 8 bases, and 10 bases separated the two germline ends. This CDR3 region has 14 residues. CDR3 bases: TGTGCCAGCAGTTACTCCGGGGTAGGAGAAAAACTGTTTTTT. It translates to CASSYSGVGEKLFF.

This clonotype showed up just a few times. This chain uses TRBV5-1 with TRBJ2-5; no definite D call. CDR3 length: 14 amino acids. V was pared by 7 bases and J by 1 base, with 14 bases between. The germline V gene has CDR1 SGHRS and CDR2 YFSETQ. The CDR3 here is CASGAGKVQETQYF. Written as DNA, the CDR3 is TGCGCCAGCGGTGCCGGAAAAGTCCAAGAGACCCAGTACTTC. The variable domain in full, completed from reference TRBV5-1 and TRBJ2-5, reads KAGVTQTPRYLIKTRGQQVTLSCSPISGHRSVSWYQQTPGQGLQFLFEYFSETQRNKGNFPGRFSGRQFSNSRSEMNVSTLELGDSALYLCASGAGKVQETQYFGPGTRLLVL.

The genes are TRBV15 and TRBJ1-6; D is perhaps TRBD1 (5 bases). The CDR3 is made up of 20 amino acids. Germline V lookup: CDR1 LNHNV, CDR2 YYDKDF (reference sequence). With 0 bases removed from V and 0 bases from J, the gap between germline ends came to 18 bases. The CDR3 spells CATSRDYGDSRSSYNSPLHF. CDR3 DNA sequence: TGTGCCACCAGCAGAGATTACGGAGACAGCCGAAGCTCCTATAATTCACCCCTCCACTTT.

This clonotype occurred a few times. CDR3 sequence: CASSLAEARGEAFF. For the CDR3, the DNA is TGTGCCAGCAGCTTAGCAGAGGCGCGGGGTGAAGCTTTCTTT. This sequence joins TRBV7-9 and TRBJ1-1; D remains unclear. CDR3 length: 14 amino acids. V was clipped by 0 bases and J by 7 bases, with 12 bases between them. CDR1 is SEHNR, CDR2 FQNEAQ, per germline (reference sequence).

V gene TRBV20-1 combines with J gene TRBJ1-2; 7 positions agree with TRBD1. Germline CDR1 and CDR2: DFQATT and SNEGSKA (reference sequence). The CDR3 extends over 15 amino acids. V shed 0 bases, J shed 4 bases, and the junction held 8 bases outside the gene matches. In DNA form, the CDR3 reads TGCAGTGCTAGAGAGACTACCGGGACAGCCTATGGCTACACCTTC. The encoded protein is CSARETTGTAYGYTF.

As regards this clonotype: At one of its ends the junction is not consistent with the germline gene, which may arise from a read error. The V gene is TRBV20-1, the J gene TRBJ2-3; 7 bases align to TRBD1. The CDR3 length is 14 residues. The germline V gene encodes CDR1 DFQATT and CDR2 SNEGSKA (reference sequence). In nucleotides, the CDR3 is TGCAGTGCTAGCGACAGGGAGAGCATAGATACGCAGTATTTT. As protein: CSASDRESIDTQYF.

In its sample, this clonotype was seen a few times. The V and J genes are TRBV29-1 and TRBJ2-3, with D possibly being TRBD1 (8 bases). The germline V and J ends were trimmed by 6 bases and 6 bases, with 19 bases remaining between them. The CDR3 contains 14 residues. Germline V lookup: CDR1 SQVTM, CDR2 ANQGSEA. CDR3 sequence reads: CSVAQLQGGDTQYF. The CDR3 region has the DNA TGCAGCGTCGCCCAGCTACAGGGGGGGGATACGCAGTATTTT.

This clonotype was detected only a few times. This chain connects TRBV28 to TRBJ1-3; D gene unclear. Germline values: CDR1 MDHEN, CDR2 SYDVKM. The CDR3 covers 12 residues. Trimming pared 2 bases from V and 5 bases from J, leaving 4 bases between. In DNA form, the CDR3 reads TGTGCCAGCAGTTTAAGGAGAAACACCATATATTTT. It codes for CASSLRRNTIYF.

This CDR3 is CAWTRGAALENIQYF. The CDR3 nucleotides read TGTGCCTGGACGAGGGGCGCTGCACTGGAAAACATTCAGTACTTC. V and J are TRBV30 and TRBJ2-4; D is perhaps TRBD1 or TRBD2 (5 bases each). In germline, CDR1 is GTSNPN, CDR2 SVGIG (reference sequence). V shed 4 bases and J shed 5 bases, with 18 bases lying between them. The CDR3 length is 15 residues.

This clonotype was seen repeatedly, ten times or more. In DNA, the CDR3 is TGCAGCGTGTTGCAGGGACCCACTGAAGCTTTCTTT. Translated: CSVLQGPTEAFF. V and J are TRBV29-1 and TRBJ1-1, with D possibly TRBD1 on 5 matching bases. The length of the CDR3 is 12 residues. Trimming removed 6 bases from V and 4 bases from J, with 12 bases in between. The germline V gene encodes CDR1 SQVTM and CDR2 ANQGSEA.